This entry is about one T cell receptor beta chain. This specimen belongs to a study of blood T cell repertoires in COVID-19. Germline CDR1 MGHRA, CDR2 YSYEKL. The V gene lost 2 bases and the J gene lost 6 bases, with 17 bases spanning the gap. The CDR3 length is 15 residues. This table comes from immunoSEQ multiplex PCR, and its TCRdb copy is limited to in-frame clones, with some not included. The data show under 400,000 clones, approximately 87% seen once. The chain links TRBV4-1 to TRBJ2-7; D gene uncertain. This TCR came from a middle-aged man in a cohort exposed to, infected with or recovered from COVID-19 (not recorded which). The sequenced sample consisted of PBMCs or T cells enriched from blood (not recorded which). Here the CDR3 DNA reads TGCGCCAGCAGCCAATCCATGCATTCTGTCGGCGAGCAGTACTTC. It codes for CASSQSMHSVGEQYF.